Detailed here is one TCR beta chain. Antigen specificity is unknown. The entry originates in a study of shared clonotypes between healthy human individuals. Across the study: Donors had three CD4 naive, three CD4 memory, two CD8 naive and one CD8 memory plate apiece. Study results and caveats: Blood alone was sampled, and tissue repertoires likely differ.

Across several immunoSEQ plates, the genomic DNA of each subset was split evenly. The protocol was immunoSEQ multiplex PCR, while the TCRdb copy is restricted to in-frame clones and leaves out a portion. This table holds more than 2,000,000 clones, roughly 92% found once. The authors divided CD4+ cells into CD45RA+ naive and CD45RA-negative memory subsets. Germline V gene data show CDR1 as SGHRS and CDR2 as YFSETQ. This CDR3 region has 16 residues. J was trimmed by 1 base and V by 3 bases; bases with no gene match: 9. This chain uses TRBV5-1 with TRBJ2-5; 7 bases fit TRBD2. The source of this sequence is a man between 18 and 35 years old in good health. Material for sequencing was naive CD4+ T cells sorted from blood. As to subset: CD45RA+ positively selected. The CDR3 loop reads CASSSLPQRGQETQYF. The CDR3 bases are TGCGCCAGCAGCTCGCTTCCTCAGCGGGGCCAAGAGACCCAGTACTTC.